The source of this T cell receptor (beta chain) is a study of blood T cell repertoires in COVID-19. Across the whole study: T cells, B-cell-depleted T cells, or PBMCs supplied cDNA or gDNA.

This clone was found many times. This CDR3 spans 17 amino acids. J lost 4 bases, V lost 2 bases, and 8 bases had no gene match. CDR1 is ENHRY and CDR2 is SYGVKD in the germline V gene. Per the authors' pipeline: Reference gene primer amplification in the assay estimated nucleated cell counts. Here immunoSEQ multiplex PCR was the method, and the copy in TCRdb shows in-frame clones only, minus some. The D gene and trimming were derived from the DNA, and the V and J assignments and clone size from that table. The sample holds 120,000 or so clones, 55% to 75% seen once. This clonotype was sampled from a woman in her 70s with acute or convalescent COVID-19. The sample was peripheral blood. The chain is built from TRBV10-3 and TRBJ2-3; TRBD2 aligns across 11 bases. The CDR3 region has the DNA TGTGCCATCAGTGAGCCAGAACTAGCGGGAGAAGCAGATACGCAGTATTTT. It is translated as CAISEPELAGEADTQYF.